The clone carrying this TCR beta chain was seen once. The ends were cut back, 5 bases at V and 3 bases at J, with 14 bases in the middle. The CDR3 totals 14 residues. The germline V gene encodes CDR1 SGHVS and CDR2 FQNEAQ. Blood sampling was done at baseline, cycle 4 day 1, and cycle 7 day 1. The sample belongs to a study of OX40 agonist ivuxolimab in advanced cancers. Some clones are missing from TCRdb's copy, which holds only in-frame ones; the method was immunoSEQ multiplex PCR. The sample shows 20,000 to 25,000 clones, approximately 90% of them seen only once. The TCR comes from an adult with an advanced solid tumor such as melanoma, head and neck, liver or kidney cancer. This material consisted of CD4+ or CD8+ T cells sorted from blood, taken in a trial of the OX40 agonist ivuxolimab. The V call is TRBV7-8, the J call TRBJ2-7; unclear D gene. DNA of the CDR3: TGTGCCAGCAGCCCAACGGGCAGCCACTACGAGCAGTACTTC. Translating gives CASSPTGSHYEQYF.